This TCR beta chain was retrieved from a study of T cell responses to AZD1222 COVID-19 vaccine. Clones were read by immunoSEQ multiplex PCR, and TCRdb kept only the in-frame ones, dropping some. The data contain about 180,000 clones, approximately 95% of them seen just once; the ten biggest clones take up about 1%. Germline CDR1 KGHSH, CDR2 LQKENI. Between the trimmed V and J ends, which lost 0 bases and 4 bases, there was a span of 15 bases. This CDR3 region has 16 residues. To note about this clone: As yet, its antigen is unknown.

Overall study findings and caveats: There were mostly white British donors and more females than males, and clonal diversity was possibly underestimated. Just five or six AZD1222 recipients were seropositive at baseline.

This sequence joins TRBV18 and TRBJ1-1; no clear D gene. This material consisted of peripheral blood, taken 28 days after the second dose of the MenACWY control vaccine. This TCR was sampled from an adult who received the MenACWY meningococcal vaccine as a control. CDR3 nucleotide sequence: TGTGCCAGCTCACCACCCACCGGGCTTGGGAGCACTGAAGCTTTCTTT. Its translation is CASSPPTGLGSTEAFF.